This T cell receptor (beta chain) originates from a study of post-analysis software for immune sequencing data. This clonotype was seen many times. Its antigen is undetermined. The junction had 8 bases not matched to a gene; V was cut back by 3 bases and J by 0 bases. The CDR3 sequence is 16 residues long. The germline V gene encodes CDR1 SGHVS and CDR2 FNYEAQ. Each TCR beta cDNA library carried unique molecular identifiers. TCRdb itself ran the PCR reads through MiXCR, one entry per CDR3 protein. Of over 150,000 distinct CDR3 sequences listed, roughly 31% were seen once; the top ten hold roughly 1.6%. General study results and limits: Comparison of patients with controls showed about 5 TRBV segments more frequent in patients, TRBV5-6, TRBV5-1 and TRBV20-1 among them.

Source material: blood. This chain connects TRBV7-6 to TRBJ2-7; 7 nucleotides align to TRBD2. The sequence was obtained from a girl between 10 and 17 years old with multiple sclerosis. CDR3 residues: CASSFAYGGSSYEQYF. In DNA, the CDR3 is TGTGCCAGCAGCTTCGCTTACGGCGGGAGCTCCTACGAGCAGTACTTC.